A selection of T cell receptor beta chains follows, all from one sample in a study of cytomegalovirus exposure and HLA in healthy donors. Libraries were prepared by immunoSEQ multiplex PCR; TCRdb keeps only in-frame clonotypes and omits some of them. The table records over 120,000 clones, about 94% of them present only once. Sequenced: PBMCs. Receptors were obtained from a man younger than 35 in good health and CMV-seropositive. The CDR3 runs from the conserved cysteine through the conserved F or W.

14	TRBV6-1	TRBJ1-5	CASSAEAGNQPQHF
14	TRBV13	TRBJ1-3	CASTTRGEGNTIYF
16	TRBV27	TRBJ2-1	CASSRPGLAGNNEQFF
14	TRBV30	TRBJ2-6	CAWDRGAGANVLTF
14	TRBV2	TRBJ1-1	CASSDRTANTEAFF
12	TRBV7-9	TRBJ2-3	CASSLGRDTQYF
15	TRBV28	TRBJ2-2	CASGPAGVDTGELFF
13	TRBV25-1	TRBJ1-2	CASRGQGGVGYTF
14	TRBV5-1	TRBJ2-5	CASSKLATQETQYF
15	TRBV2	TRBJ2-7	CASSSGLAGAYEQYF
16	TRBV5-1	TRBJ2-2	CASSPRRAGDTGELFF
16	TRBV5-6	TRBJ1-1	CASSLFRRGPNTEAFF
12	TRBV23-1	TRBJ2-2	CASSQSCGELFF
15	TRBV29-1	TRBJ1-5	CSVSVRDREGQPQHF
12	TRBV19	TRBJ1-2	CASSYGGGGYTF
12	TRBV7-2	TRBJ1-1	CASSLSFTEAFF
15	TRBV5-1	TRBJ2-7	CASSLVGASSYEQYF
16	TRBV2	TRBJ2-1	CASSEASGRGYNEQFF
15	TRBV4-1	TRBJ1-4	CASSPLTGLGEKLFF
15	TRBV15	TRBJ1-1	CATSRDRSGNTEAFF
18	TRBV4-2	TRBJ2-7	CASSQDLSSGSGSYEQYF
14	TRBV5-1	TRBJ2-5	CASMPLAGQETQYF
11	TRBV9	TRBJ1-1	CASSVGGEAFF
19	TRBV2	TRBJ2-7	CASSPDSGRPYGSAYEQYF
15	TRBV6-5	TRBJ1-5	CASSPGQGVGQPQHF
14	TRBV28	TRBJ1-1	CASSLGTGYTEAFF
15	TRBV10-2	TRBJ2-5	CASNPRTGGGETQYF
15	TRBV13	TRBJ2-3	CASTSGSLSTDTQYF
11	TRBV5-1	TRBJ2-1	CASSLSGEQFF
12	TRBV28	TRBJ1-5	CASSFGGGAQHF
15	TRBV5-4	TRBJ2-5	CASSLAGPPGETQYF
13	TRBV28	TRBJ2-7	CASAAGKSYEQYF
15	TRBV11-2	TRBJ1-5	CASSREGRGIQPQHF
16	TRBV5-6	TRBJ2-7	CASITWGTGPKGEQYF
18	TRBV28	TRBJ2-3	CASSSPHGSDRGRDTQYF
15	TRBV18	TRBJ2-3	CASSPYLESTDTQYF
18	TRBV27	TRBJ2-1	CASSFLAGVGGSYNEQFF
12	TRBV2	TRBJ1-5	CASREPNQPQHF
15	TRBV5-1	TRBJ2-7	CASSPGEGIIHEQYF
13	TRBV11-1	TRBJ1-1	CASSTGGVAEAFF
15	TRBV27	TRBJ1-5	CASSLNRYSNQPQHF